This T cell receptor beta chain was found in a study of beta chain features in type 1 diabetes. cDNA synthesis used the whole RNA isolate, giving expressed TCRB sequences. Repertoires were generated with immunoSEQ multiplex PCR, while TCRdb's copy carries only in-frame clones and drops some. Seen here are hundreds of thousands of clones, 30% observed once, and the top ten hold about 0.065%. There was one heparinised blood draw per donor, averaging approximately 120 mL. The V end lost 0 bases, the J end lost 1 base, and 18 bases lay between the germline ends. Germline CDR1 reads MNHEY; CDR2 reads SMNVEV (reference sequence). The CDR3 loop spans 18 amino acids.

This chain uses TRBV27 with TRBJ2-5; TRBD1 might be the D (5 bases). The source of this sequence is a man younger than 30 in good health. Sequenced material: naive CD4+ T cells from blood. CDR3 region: CASSLSSFSTDSQETQYF. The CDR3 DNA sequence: TGTGCCAGCAGTTTATCGAGCTTTTCTACCGACAGCCAAGAGACCCAGTACTTC.